These 25 T cell receptor beta chains came from one sample sequenced in a study of patients and donors after allogeneic stem cell transplantation. MiXCR, applied by TCRdb to the RT-PCR reads, yields one record per CDR3 protein. The sample includes roughly 190,000 distinct CDR3 sequences, 35% to 50% of them seen just once. Material: blood, either unsorted or a sorted T cell fraction (not recorded which). The receptors here all came from a human donor who was either an allogeneic HSCT recipient or a stem cell or donor lymphocyte infusion donor (not recorded which). It is not recorded whose cells these are; they may come from a transplant donor.

The chain uses TRBV6-1 and TRBJ2-1; D could derive from TRBD1 or TRBD2 (5 bases each). Trimming shortened V by 3 bases and J by 6 bases, and 15 bases separated the two germline ends. The CDR3 covers 15 residues. From germline, CDR1 is MNHNS and CDR2 SASEGT. CDR3 region: CASSEFSGLGNEQFF. The CDR3 DNA reads as TGTGCCAGCAGTGAGTTCTCGGGGCTGGGCAATGAGCAGTTCTTC.

In its sample, this clonotype was seen a few times. V usage is TRBV15 and J usage is TRBJ1-1, with 8 nucleotides matching TRBD1. Germline V lookup: CDR1 LNHNV, CDR2 YYDKDF (reference sequence). The V gene end was trimmed by 0 bases and the J gene end by 4 bases; junction bases not matched to a gene: 10. This CDR3 is 17 amino acids long. The CDR3, as DNA: TGTGCCACCAGCAGAGAGCTACGACAGGGGAGAATCACTGAAGCTTTCTTT. It encodes CATSRELRQGRITEAFF.

This sequence joins TRBV15 and TRBJ1-6, with D hard to call. The germline CDR1 and CDR2 sequences are LNHNV and YYDKDF (reference sequence). The germline V and J ends were trimmed by 8 bases and 8 bases, with 16 bases remaining between them. The CDR3 has 14 amino acids. CDR3 in amino acids: CATGEPLTYSPLHF. The CDR3 bases are TGTGCCACCGGCGAGCCCCTGACATATTCACCCCTCCACTTT.

This clonotype appeared a few times. This CDR3 is CASSLTGSYNEQFF. DNA for the CDR3: TGTGCCAGCAGTTTGACAGGGAGCTACAATGAGCAGTTCTTC. J is TRBJ2-1 and V is TRBV12-3 or TRBV12-4, with 7 bases aligning to TRBD1. V shed 3 bases, J shed 3 bases, and the junction held 2 bases outside the gene matches. This CDR3 is 14 amino acids long.

This clonotype occurred once. The chain combines TRBV12-3 or TRBV12-4 with TRBJ2-7, with 10 bases matching TRBD2. The CDR3 has 15 amino acids. V lost 6 bases to trimming and J lost 2 bases; unmatched junction nucleotides: 7. The CDR3: CASSDQREGPYEQYF. The CDR3 nucleotides are TGTGCCAGCAGCGATCAGCGGGAGGGCCCCTACGAGCAGTACTTC.

The chain has TRBV5-1 and TRBJ1-6, with D perhaps matching TRBD1 (5 bases). The germline CDR1 and CDR2 sequences are SGHRS and YFSETQ. V lost 3 bases and J 0 bases, leaving 13 bases between the germline ends. CDR3 size: 17 residues. The CDR3: CASSWGTASSYNSPLHF. The CDR3 region has the DNA TGCGCCAGCAGCTGGGGGACTGCGAGCTCCTATAATTCACCCCTCCACTTT.

This clonotype was counted a few times. The genes are TRBV4-3 and TRBJ1-3; TRBD1 matches 12 bases. This CDR3 spans 16 amino acids. V lost 4 bases, J lost 2 bases, and 3 bases stayed unmatched. Germline V gene sequence: CDR1 LGHNA, CDR2 YSLEER. CDR3 region: CASSPGTGGPGNTIYF. The CDR3 DNA sequence: TGCGCCAGCAGCCCCGGGACAGGGGGCCCTGGAAACACCATATATTTT.

This chain connects TRBV5-6 to TRBJ1-6; tentatively, D is TRBD1 (6 bases). Looked up from germline, CDR1 is SGHDT and CDR2 is YYEEEE. Trimming took 4 bases from V and 7 from J, leaving 12 bases between them. There are 14 residues in the CDR3. The CDR3 region is CASSQPDRNSPLHF. DNA of the CDR3: TGTGCCAGCAGCCAGCCGGACAGAAATTCACCCCTCCACTTT.

The chain carries TRBV4-3 and TRBJ2-2; no clear D. Germline loops: CDR1 LGHNA, CDR2 YSLEER. Trimming pared 2 bases from V and 10 bases from J, leaving 11 bases between. The CDR3 spans 13 residues. DNA of the CDR3: TGCGCCAGCAGCCAAAAAATGGGCGAGGAGCTGTTTTTT. Protein product: CASSQKMGEELFF.

The chain employs TRBV29-1 and TRBJ1-1, with TRBD1 matching over 9 bases. J was trimmed by 2 bases and V by 7 bases; bases with no gene match: 2. The CDR3 covers 12 residues. Germline V CDR1 and CDR2: SQVTM, ANQGSEA. CDR3 amino acids: CSGDRANTEAFF. DNA for the CDR3: TGCAGCGGGGACAGGGCAAACACTGAAGCTTTCTTT.

This chain connects TRBV2 to TRBJ2-3; D is undetermined. V lost 9 bases, J lost 4 bases, and 14 bases lay in between. This CDR3 has 13 amino acids. CDR1 is SNHLY and CDR2 is FYNNEI in the germline V gene. CDR3 coding DNA: TGTGCCAGTTCTCCCGGGTTTCCAGATACGCAGTATTTT. Amino acid sequence: CASSPGFPDTQYF.

The V call is TRBV4-3, the J call TRBJ2-1; 8 bases align to TRBD1. The V and J ends lost 4 bases and 1 base, in that order; junction bases with no gene match: 9. The germline V gene has CDR1 LGHNA and CDR2 YSLEER. The CDR3 runs 17 residues. This CDR3 is CASSRSGQGVSYNEQFF. DNA of the CDR3: TGCGCCAGCAGCCGGAGTGGACAGGGAGTGTCCTACAATGAGCAGTTCTTC.

The chain uses TRBV20-1 and TRBJ2-7; TRBD2 agrees at 7 bases. Trimming removed 8 bases from V and 1 base from J; junction bases left unmatched: 17. Germline CDR1 reads DFQATT; CDR2 reads SNEGSKA (reference sequence). The CDR3 spans 16 residues. This CDR3 reads CSTIPRGGRPSYEQYF. DNA for the CDR3: TGCAGTACGATACCGAGGGGCGGGAGACCTTCCTACGAGCAGTACTTC.

V usage is TRBV20-1 and J usage is TRBJ1-1; D not resolved. The CDR3 has 12 amino acids. Germline loops: CDR1 DFQATT, CDR2 SNEGSKA (reference sequence). The V and J ends lost 3 bases and 1 base respectively, with 6 bases between them. CDR3 residues: CSASRWNTEAFF. The CDR3 nucleotides read TGCAGTGCTAGTCGTTGGAACACTGAAGCTTTCTTT.

This chain connects TRBV10-3 to TRBJ2-1; TRBD1 agrees at 7 bases. The length of the CDR3 is 15 residues. Germline CDR1 reads ENHRY; CDR2 reads SYGVKD. The junction had 7 bases not matched to a gene; V was cut back by 2 bases and J by 6 bases. The CDR3 region is CAISETGVRANEQFF. The CDR3 region has the DNA TGTGCCATCAGTGAGACAGGGGTTAGGGCCAATGAGCAGTTCTTC.

The chain uses TRBV27 and TRBJ1-2; tentatively, D is TRBD1 (5 bases). CDR3 length: 16 residues. Germline values: CDR1 MNHEY, CDR2 SMNVEV (reference sequence). The germline V and J ends were trimmed by 0 bases and 1 base, with 12 bases remaining between them. The CDR3 loop reads CASSLSVTGGNYGYTF. CDR3 nucleotides: TGTGCCAGCAGTTTATCGGTTACAGGAGGTAACTATGGCTACACCTTC.

This clonotype was observed once. The chain employs TRBV21-1 and TRBJ2-1; the table calls TRBD2, which could not be checked here. TRBV21-1 is a pseudogene locus. This CDR3 is 17 amino acids long. The CDR3 bases are TGTGCCAGCAGCAAAGCGCCTAGCGGGAGGGCCTACAATGAGCAGTTCTTC. It yields the protein CASSKAPSGRAYNEQFF.

V and J are TRBV6-5 and TRBJ1-6; D is ambiguous. CDR1 is MNHEY and CDR2 is SVGAGI in the germline V gene. The CDR3 is 12 amino acids. V lost 2 bases, J lost 11 bases, and 7 bases lay in between. CDR3 region: CASSYPDAPLHF. The CDR3 nucleotides read TGTGCCAGCAGTTACCCAGACGCACCCCTCCACTTT.

This sequence joins TRBV20-1 and TRBJ2-7; maybe TRBD2 (5 bases). The germline V gene has CDR1 DFQATT and CDR2 SNEGSKA (reference sequence). The CDR3 is made up of 16 amino acids. Trimming left V 4 bases short and J 4 bases short, with 23 bases between. The CDR3 DNA is TGCAGTGCTACCTCTGTAGGACTTCGGTCGGGGTACGAGCAGTACTTC. It codes for CSATSVGLRSGYEQYF.

The gene calls are TRBV7-8 and TRBJ1-1; D not resolved. V was trimmed by 1 base and J by 4 bases, leaving 16 bases between them. Germline lookup yields CDR1 SGHVS and CDR2 FQNEAQ. The CDR3 loop spans 16 amino acids. In DNA form, the CDR3 reads TGTGCCAGCAGCTTAGATAGTTTGGCAATGTCCACTGAAGCTTTCTTT. This encodes CASSLDSLAMSTEAFF.

This clonotype was detected only a few times. The CDR3 DNA sequence: TGTGCCAGCCGGACTTTTGACTGGATGGGAGGCTACACCTTC. The encoded protein is CASRTFDWMGGYTF. The gene calls are TRBV6-4 and TRBJ1-2; D not resolved. Deletions cut 8 bases from V and 8 bases from J, with 21 bases between. CDR1 and CDR2 from the germline V gene are MRHNA and SNTAGT. The CDR3 sequence is 14 residues long.

The J gene is TRBJ2-1, the V gene TRBV29-1; 9 bases fit TRBD1. Germline CDR1 is SQVTM and CDR2 is ANQGSEA. V lost 4 bases and J lost 13; bases outside the gene matches: 8. This CDR3 has 12 amino acids. DNA of the CDR3: TGCAGCGTTGCCCTGGGACAGGGTGACCAGTTCTTC. This gives the protein CSVALGQGDQFF.

V and J are TRBV9 and TRBJ1-6; 8 bases agree with TRBD1. Trimming cost V 3 bases and J 6 bases; bases outside gene matches: 8. There are 16 residues in the CDR3. CDR1 and CDR2 from the germline V gene are SGDLS and YYNGEE. The CDR3 here is CASSAWDRFGNSPLHF. The CDR3 bases are TGTGCCAGCAGCGCTTGGGACAGGTTCGGTAATTCACCCCTCCACTTT.

This clonotype was counted between two and nine times. V usage is TRBV12-3 or TRBV12-4 and J usage is TRBJ1-2; possible D gene TRBD1, 5 bases. The CDR3 is 13 amino acids. Deletions cut 4 bases from V and 8 bases from J, with 14 bases between. This chain's CDR3 is CASSSGLLEGYTF. DNA of the CDR3: TGTGCCAGCAGTTCGGGACTCTTGGAGGGCTACACCTTC.

This chain connects TRBV7-9 to TRBJ2-2, with D tentatively TRBD2 (5 bases). From germline, CDR1 is SEHNR and CDR2 FQNEAQ (reference sequence). V shed 2 bases and J shed 4 bases, with 8 bases lying between them. The CDR3 totals 14 residues. CDR3 in amino acids: CASSLKRFTGELFF. CDR3 in DNA: TGTGCCAGCAGCTTAAAGCGGTTCACCGGGGAGCTGTTTTTT.